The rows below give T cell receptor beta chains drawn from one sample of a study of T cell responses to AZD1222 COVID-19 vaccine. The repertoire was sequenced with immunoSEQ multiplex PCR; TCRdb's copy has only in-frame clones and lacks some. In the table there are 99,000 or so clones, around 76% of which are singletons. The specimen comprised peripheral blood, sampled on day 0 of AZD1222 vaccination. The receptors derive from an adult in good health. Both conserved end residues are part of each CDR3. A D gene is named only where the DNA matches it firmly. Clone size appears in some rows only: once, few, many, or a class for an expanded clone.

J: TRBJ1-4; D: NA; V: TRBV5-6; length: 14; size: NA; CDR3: CASSRILGNEKLFF; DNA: TGTGCCAGCAGCCGCATTCTCGGTAATGAAAAACTGTTTTTT
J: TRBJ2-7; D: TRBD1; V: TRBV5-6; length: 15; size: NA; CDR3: CASSRSDRTSYEQYF; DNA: TGTGCCAGCAGCCGATCGGACAGGACCTCCTACGAGCAGTACTTC
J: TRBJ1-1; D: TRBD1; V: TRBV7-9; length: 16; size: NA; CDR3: CASSRRTGPGDTEAFF; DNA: TGTGCCAGCAGCCGACGGACAGGGCCGGGGGACACTGAAGCTTTCTTT
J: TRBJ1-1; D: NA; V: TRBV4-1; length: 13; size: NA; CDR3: CASSQEPGGEAFF; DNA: TGCGCCAGCAGCCAAGAGCCGGGTGGTGAAGCTTTCTTT
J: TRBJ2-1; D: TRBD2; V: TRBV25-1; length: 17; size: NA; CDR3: CASSESRLAGAHNEQFF; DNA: TGTGCCAGCAGTGAATCACGGTTAGCGGGGGCCCACAATGAGCAGTTCTTC
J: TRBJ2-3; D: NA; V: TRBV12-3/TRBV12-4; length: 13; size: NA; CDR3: CASSRQVRDTQYF; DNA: TGTGCCAGCAGTCGACAGGTGAGAGATACGCAGTATTTT
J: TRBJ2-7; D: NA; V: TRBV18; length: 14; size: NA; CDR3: CASSPEGGSYEQYF; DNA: TGTGCCAGCTCGCCTGAGGGGGGCTCCTACGAGCAGTACTTC
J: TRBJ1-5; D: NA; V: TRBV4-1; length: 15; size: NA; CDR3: CASSQISGFNQPQHF; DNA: TGCGCCAGCAGCCAAATTTCAGGGTTCAATCAGCCCCAGCATTTT
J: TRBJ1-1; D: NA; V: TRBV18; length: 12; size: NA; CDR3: CASSPWNTEAFF; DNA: TGTGCCAGCTCACCCTGGAACACTGAAGCTTTCTTT
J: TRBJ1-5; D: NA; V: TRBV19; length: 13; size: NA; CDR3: CASSIDEDQPQHF; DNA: TGTGCCAGTAGTATAGATGAGGATCAGCCCCAGCATTTT
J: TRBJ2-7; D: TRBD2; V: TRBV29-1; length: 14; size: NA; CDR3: CSVSVGGGSYEQYF; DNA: TGCAGCGTCTCCGTTGGGGGGGGCTCCTACGAGCAGTACTTC
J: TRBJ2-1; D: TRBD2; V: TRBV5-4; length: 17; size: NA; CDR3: CASSFPTSGVSYNEQFF; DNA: TGTGCCAGCAGCTTTCCGACTAGCGGGGTTTCGTACAATGAGCAGTTCTTC
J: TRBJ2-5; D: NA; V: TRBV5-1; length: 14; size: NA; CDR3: CASSLFVGEETQYF; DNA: TGCGCCAGCAGCTTGTTTGTAGGAGAAGAGACCCAGTACTTC
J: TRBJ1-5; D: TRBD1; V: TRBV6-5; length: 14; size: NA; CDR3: CASSYGTDNQPQHF; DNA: TGTGCCAGCAGTTACGGGACAGACAATCAGCCCCAGCATTTT
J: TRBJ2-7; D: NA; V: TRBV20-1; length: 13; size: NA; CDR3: CSASSGQRMGQYF; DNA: TGCAGTGCTAGTTCGGGACAAAGGATGGGGCAGTACTTC
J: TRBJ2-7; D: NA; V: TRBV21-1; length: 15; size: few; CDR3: CASSHSGVVRHEQYF; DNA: TGTGCCAGCAGCCACTCCGGGGTAGTAAGACACGAGCAGTACTTC
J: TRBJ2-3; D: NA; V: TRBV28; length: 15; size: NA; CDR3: CASSFSPGSTDTQYF; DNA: TGTGCCAGCAGTTTCAGTCCGGGGAGCACAGATACGCAGTATTTT
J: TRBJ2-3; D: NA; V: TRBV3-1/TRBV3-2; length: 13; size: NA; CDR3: CASSQSGTDTQYF; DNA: TGTGCCAGCAGCCAAAGCGGGACAGATACGCAGTATTTT
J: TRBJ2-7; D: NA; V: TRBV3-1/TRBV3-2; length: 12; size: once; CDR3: CASSQDRREQYF; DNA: TGTGCCAGCAGCCAAGACCGGAGGGAGCAGTACTTC
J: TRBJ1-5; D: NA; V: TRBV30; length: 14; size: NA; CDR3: CAWSVPGFGQPQHF; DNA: TGTGCCTGGAGTGTACCAGGGTTTGGTCAGCCCCAGCATTTT
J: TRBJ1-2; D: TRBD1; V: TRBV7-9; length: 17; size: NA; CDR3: CASSSYPPGTGVYGYTF; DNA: TGTGCCAGCAGCTCCTACCCACCAGGGACAGGAGTCTATGGCTACACCTTC
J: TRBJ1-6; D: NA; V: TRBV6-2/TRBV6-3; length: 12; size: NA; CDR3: CASSWNNSPLHF; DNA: TGTGCCAGCAGTTGGAACAATTCACCCCTCCACTTT
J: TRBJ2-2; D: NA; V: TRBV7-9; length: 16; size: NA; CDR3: CASSLAAGLNTGELFF; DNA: TGTGCCAGCAGCTTAGCTGCGGGCCTTAACACCGGGGAGCTGTTTTTT
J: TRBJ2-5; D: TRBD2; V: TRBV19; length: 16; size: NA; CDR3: CASSIRSGGLRETQYF; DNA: TGTGCCAGTAGTATTCGTAGCGGGGGCCTCAGAGAGACCCAGTACTTC
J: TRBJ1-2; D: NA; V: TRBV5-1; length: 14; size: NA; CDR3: CASNPGKDGYGYTF; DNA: TGCGCCAGCAACCCGGGGAAGGATGGGTATGGCTACACCTTC
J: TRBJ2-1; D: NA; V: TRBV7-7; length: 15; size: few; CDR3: CASSLDVSSYNEQFF; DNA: TGTGCCAGCAGCTTAGACGTTAGCTCCTACAATGAGCAGTTCTTC
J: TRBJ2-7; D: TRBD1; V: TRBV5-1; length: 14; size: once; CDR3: CASSLFRGYYEQYF; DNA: TGCGCCAGCAGCTTGTTCAGGGGGTACTACGAGCAGTACTTC
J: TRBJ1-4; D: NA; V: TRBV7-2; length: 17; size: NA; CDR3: CASRAGLGGFGNEKLFF; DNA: TGTGCCAGCAGGGCCGGCCTGGGGGGTTTTGGTAATGAAAAACTGTTTTTT
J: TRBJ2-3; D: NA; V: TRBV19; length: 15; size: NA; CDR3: CASSWSTFSTDTQYF; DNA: TGTGCCAGTAGCTGGAGCACCTTTAGCACAGATACGCAGTATTTT
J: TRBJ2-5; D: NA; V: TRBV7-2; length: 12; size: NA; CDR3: CASSLSGRSQYF; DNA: TGTGCCAGCAGCTTAAGCGGACGGTCTCAGTACTTC
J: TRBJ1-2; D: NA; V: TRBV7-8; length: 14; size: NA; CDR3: CASSLLGRAGGYTF; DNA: TGTGCCAGCAGCTTACTTGGCAGGGCCGGCGGCTACACCTTC
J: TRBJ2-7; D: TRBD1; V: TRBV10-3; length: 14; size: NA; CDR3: CAISDRQGGYEQYF; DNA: TGTGCCATCAGCGATAGACAGGGGGGCTACGAGCAGTACTTC
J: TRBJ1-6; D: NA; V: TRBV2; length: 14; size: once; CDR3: CASSDRGADSPLHF; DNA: TGTGCCAGCAGTGACAGGGGCGCCGACTCACCCCTCCACTTT
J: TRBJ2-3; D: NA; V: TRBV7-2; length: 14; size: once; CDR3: CASRRGLGTDTQYF; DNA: TGTGCCAGCCGAAGGGGTCTGGGCACAGATACGCAGTATTTT
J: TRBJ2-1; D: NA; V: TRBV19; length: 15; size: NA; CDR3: CASSKRPSSYNEQFF; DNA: TGTGCCAGTAGTAAGCGACCTAGCTCCTACAATGAGCAGTTCTTC
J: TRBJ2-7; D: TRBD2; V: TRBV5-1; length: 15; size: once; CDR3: CASSLETSGLDEQYF; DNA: TGCGCCAGCAGCTTGGAAACTAGCGGTTTGGACGAGCAGTACTTC
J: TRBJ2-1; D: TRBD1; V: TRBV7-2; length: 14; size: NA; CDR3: CASSPDRAYNEQFF; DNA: TGTGCCAGCAGCCCGGACAGGGCCTACAATGAGCAGTTCTTC
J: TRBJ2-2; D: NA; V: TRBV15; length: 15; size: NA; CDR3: CATRSGFSGSGELFF; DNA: TGTGCCACCAGATCAGGATTCAGTGGAAGCGGGGAGCTGTTTTTT
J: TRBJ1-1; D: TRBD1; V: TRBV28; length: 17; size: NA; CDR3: CASSLVWDRGSNTEAFF; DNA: TGTGCCAGCAGTTTAGTATGGGACAGGGGTTCGAACACTGAAGCTTTCTTT
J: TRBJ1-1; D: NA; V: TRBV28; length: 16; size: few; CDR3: CASRGWTHGMNTEAFF; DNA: TGTGCCAGCAGGGGATGGACGCATGGCATGAACACTGAAGCTTTCTTT